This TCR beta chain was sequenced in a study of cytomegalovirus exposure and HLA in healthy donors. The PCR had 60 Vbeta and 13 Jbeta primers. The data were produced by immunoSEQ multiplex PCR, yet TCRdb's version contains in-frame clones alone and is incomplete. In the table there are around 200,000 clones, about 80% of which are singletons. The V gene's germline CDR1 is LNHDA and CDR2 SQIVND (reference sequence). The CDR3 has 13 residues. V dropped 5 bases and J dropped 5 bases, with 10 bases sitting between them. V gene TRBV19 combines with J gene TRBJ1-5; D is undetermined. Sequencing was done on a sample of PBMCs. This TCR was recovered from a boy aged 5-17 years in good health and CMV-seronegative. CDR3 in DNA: TGTGCCAGTAGTTTCAAGGGAGATCAGCCCCAGCATTTT. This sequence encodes CASSFKGDQPQHF.